This record concerns one TCR beta chain sequence. This record comes from a study of shared clonotypes between healthy human individuals. In the original analysis: ImmunoSEQ supplied junction-only sequences lacking quality scores, so filtering was different. Here immunoSEQ multiplex PCR was the method, and the copy in TCRdb shows in-frame clones only, minus some. Clonal size and the V and J genes are those of that table, whereas D and trimming came from the DNA. Of 850,000 to 1,100,000 clones listed, about 80% are singletons. V lost 6 bases to trimming and J lost 4 bases; unmatched junction nucleotides: 8. The CDR3 extends over 15 amino acids. Germline lookup yields CDR1 SEHNR and CDR2 FQNEAQ (reference sequence).

The clonotype originates from a man aged 18 to 30 in good health. Some clones in this sample may be carry-over from other donors' samples. The chain employs TRBV7-9 and TRBJ2-3; TRBD2 matches 9 bases. What was sequenced was memory CD4+ T cells from PBMCs. Subset specified: CD45RA-negative fraction. CDR3 amino acids: CASSQLAGVADTQYF. CDR3 DNA: TGTGCCAGCAGTCAACTAGCGGGTGTGGCAGATACGCAGTATTTT.